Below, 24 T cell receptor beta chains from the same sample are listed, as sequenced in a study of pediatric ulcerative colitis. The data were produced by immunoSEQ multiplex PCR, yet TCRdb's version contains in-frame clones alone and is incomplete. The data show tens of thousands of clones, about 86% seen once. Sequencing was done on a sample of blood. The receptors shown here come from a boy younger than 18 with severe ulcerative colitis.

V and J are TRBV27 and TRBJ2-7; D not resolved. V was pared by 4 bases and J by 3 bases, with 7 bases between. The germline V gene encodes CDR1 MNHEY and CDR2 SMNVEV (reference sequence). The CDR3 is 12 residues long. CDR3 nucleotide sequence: TGTGCCAGCAGTTCGTCGAACTACGAGCAGTACTTC. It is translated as CASSSSNYEQYF.

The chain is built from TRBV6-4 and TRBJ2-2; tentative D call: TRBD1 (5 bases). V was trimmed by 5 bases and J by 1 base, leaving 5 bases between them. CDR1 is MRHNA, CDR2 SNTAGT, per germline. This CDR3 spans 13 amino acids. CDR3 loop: CASSQGNTGELFF. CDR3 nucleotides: TGTGCCAGCAGTCAGGGGAACACCGGGGAGCTGTTTTTT.

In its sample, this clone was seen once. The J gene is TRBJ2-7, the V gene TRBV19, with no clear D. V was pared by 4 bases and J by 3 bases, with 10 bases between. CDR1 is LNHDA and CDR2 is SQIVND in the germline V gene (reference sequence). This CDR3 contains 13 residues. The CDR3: CASSTTDRYEQYF. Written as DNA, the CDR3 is TGTGCCAGTAGTACCACAGACCGCTACGAGCAGTACTTC.

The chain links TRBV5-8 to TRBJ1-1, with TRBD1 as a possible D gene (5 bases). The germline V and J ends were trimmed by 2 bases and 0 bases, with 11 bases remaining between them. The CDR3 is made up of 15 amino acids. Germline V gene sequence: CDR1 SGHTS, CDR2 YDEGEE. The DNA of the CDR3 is TGTGCCAGCAGCTTTTCAGGGTCCATGAACACTGAAGCTTTCTTT. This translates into CASSFSGSMNTEAFF.

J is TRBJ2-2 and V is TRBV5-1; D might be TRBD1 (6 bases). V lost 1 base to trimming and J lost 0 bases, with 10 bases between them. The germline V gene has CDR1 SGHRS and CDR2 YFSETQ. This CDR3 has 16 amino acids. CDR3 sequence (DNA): TGCGCCAGCAGCTTGTTAGGGGGTGCGAACACCGGGGAGCTGTTTTTT. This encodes CASSLLGGANTGELFF.

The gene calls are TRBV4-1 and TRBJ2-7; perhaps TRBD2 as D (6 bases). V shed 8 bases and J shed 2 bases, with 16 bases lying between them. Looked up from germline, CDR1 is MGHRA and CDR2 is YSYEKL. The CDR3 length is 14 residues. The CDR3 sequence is CASSMGRGAYEQYF. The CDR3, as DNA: TGCGCCAGCTCTATGGGACGCGGGGCCTACGAGCAGTACTTC.

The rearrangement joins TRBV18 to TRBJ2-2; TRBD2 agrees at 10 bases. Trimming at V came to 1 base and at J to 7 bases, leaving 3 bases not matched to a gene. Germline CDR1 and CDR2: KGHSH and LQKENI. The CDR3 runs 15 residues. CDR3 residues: CASSPLAGGIGELFF. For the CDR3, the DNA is TGTGCCAGCTCACCACTAGCGGGAGGAATCGGGGAGCTGTTTTTT.

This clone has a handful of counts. CDR3 protein: CASSLTGTGDGYTF. As DNA, the CDR3 is TGTGCCAGCAGCCTAACCGGGACAGGGGATGGCTACACCTTC. The chain employs TRBV7-2 and TRBJ1-2; the match to TRBD1 covers 10 bases. The V segment lost 5 bases and the J segment 6 bases; nucleotides outside the gene matches: 6. CDR1 and CDR2 from the germline V gene are SGHTA and FQGNSA. There are 14 residues in the CDR3. Combining the CDR3 with reference TRBV7-2 and TRBJ1-2 gives the whole variable domain GAGVSQSPSNKVTEKGKDVELRCDPISGHTALYWYRQSLGQGLEFLIYFQGNSAPDKSGLPSDRFSAERTGGSVSTLTIQRTQQEDSAVYLCASSLTGTGDGYTFGSGTRLTVV.

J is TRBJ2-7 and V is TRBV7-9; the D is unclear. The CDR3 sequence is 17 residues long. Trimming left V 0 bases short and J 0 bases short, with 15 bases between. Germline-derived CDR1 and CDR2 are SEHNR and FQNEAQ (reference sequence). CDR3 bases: TGTGCCAGCAGCTTAGCGTCCGGATTAGAAGTCTCCTACGAGCAGTACTTC. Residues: CASSLASGLEVSYEQYF.

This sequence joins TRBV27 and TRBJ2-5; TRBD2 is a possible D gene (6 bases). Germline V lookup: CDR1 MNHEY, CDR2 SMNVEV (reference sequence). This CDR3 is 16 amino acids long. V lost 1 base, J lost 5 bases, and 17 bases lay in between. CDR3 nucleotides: TGTGCCAGCAGTTTATACCCCCAGACTAGTAGTGAGACCCAGTACTTC. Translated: CASSLYPQTSSETQYF.

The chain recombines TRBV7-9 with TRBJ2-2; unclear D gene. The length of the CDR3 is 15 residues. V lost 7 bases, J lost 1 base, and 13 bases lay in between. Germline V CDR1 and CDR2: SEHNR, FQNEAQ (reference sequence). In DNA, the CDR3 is TGTGCCAGCAATTCGGGCCCAATGAACACCGGGGAGCTGTTTTTT. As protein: CASNSGPMNTGELFF.

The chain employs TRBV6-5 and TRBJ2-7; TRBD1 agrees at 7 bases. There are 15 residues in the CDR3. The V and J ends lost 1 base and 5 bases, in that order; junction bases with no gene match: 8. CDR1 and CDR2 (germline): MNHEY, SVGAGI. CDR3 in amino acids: CASSYFGQGEDEQYF. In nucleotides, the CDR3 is TGTGCCAGCAGTTACTTTGGTCAGGGGGAAGACGAGCAGTACTTC.

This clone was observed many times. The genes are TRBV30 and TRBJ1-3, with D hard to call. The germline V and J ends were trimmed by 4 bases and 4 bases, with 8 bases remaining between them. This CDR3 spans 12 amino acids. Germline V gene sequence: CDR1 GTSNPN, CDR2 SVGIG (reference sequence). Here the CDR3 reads CAWNWEGNTIYF. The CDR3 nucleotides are TGTGCCTGGAATTGGGAAGGAAACACCATATATTTT.

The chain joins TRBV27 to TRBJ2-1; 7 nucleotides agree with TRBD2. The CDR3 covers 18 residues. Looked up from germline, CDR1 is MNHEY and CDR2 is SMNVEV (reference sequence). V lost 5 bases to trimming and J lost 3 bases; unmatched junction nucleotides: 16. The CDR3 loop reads CASSDLWTSPSDYNEQFF. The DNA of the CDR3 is TGTGCCAGCAGTGATCTCTGGACTAGTCCATCTGACTACAATGAGCAGTTCTTC.

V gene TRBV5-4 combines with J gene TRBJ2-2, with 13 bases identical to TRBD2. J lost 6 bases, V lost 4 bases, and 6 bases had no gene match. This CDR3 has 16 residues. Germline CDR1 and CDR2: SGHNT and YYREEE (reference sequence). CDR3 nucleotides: TGTGCCAGCAGCCTAGGACTAGCGGGAGTGCCCGGGGAGCTGTTTTTT. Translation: CASSLGLAGVPGELFF.

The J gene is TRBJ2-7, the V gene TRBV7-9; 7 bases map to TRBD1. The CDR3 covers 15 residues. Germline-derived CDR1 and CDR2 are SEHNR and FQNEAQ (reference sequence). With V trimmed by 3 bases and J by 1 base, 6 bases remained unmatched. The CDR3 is CASSFRDSGSYEQYF. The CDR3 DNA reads TGTGCCAGCAGCTTCCGGGACAGCGGATCCTACGAGCAGTACTTC.

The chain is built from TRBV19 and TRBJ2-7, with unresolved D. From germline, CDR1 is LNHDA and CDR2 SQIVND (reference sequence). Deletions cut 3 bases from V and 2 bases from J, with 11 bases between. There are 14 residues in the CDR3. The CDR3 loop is CASSIGNIPYEQYF. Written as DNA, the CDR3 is TGTGCCAGTAGTATCGGAAACATACCCTACGAGCAGTACTTC.

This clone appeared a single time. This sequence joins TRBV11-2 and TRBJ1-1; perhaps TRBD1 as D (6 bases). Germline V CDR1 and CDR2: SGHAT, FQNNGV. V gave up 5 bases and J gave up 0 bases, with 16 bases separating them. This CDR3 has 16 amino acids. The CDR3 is CASSAPGHIMNTEAFF. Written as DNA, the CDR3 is TGTGCCAGCAGCGCGCCGGGACATATCATGAACACTGAAGCTTTCTTT.

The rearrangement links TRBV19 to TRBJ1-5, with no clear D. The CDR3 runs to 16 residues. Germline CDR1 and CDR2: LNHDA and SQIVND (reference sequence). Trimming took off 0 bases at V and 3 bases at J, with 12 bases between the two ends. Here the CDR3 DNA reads TGTGCCAGTAGTATAGATAACGAGGGTTTCAATCAGCCCCAGCATTTT. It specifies CASSIDNEGFNQPQHF.

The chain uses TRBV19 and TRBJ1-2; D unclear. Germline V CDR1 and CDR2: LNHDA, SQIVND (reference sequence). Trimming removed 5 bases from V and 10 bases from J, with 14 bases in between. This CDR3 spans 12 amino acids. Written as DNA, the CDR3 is TGTGCCAGTAGTGACCTCCGGCTCTTCTACACCTTC. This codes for CASSDLRLFYTF.

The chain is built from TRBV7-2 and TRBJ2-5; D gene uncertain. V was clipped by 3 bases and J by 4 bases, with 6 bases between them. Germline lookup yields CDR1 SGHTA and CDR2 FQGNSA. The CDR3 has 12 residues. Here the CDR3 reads CASSFRIETQYF. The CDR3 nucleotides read TGTGCCAGCAGCTTTCGCATAGAGACCCAGTACTTC.

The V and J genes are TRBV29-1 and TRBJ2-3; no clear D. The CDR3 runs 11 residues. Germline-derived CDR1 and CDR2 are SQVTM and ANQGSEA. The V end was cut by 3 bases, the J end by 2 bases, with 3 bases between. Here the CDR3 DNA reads TGCAGCGTTGATATCACAGATACGCAGTATTTT. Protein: CSVDITDTQYF.

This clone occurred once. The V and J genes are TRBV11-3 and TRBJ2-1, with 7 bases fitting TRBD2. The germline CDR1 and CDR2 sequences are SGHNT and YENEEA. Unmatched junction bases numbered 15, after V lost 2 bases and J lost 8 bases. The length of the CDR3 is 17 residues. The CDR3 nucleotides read TGTGCCAGCAGCTTAACTACGTTTGGGGAGGGGAGGGATGAGCAGTTCTTC. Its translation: CASSLTTFGEGRDEQFF. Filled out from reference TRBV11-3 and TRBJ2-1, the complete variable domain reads EAGVVQSPRYKIIEKKQPVAFWCNPISGHNTLYWYLQNLGQGPELLIRYENEEAVDDSQLPKDRFSAERLKGVDSTLKIQPAELGDSAVYLCASSLTTFGEGRDEQFFGPGTRLTVL.

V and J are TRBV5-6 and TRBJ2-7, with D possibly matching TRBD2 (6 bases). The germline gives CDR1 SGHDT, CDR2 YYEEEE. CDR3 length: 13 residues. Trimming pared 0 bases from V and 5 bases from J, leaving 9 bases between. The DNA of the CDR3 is TGTGCCAGCAGCTTGGCGGGGGTAAACGAGCAGTACTTC. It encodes CASSLAGVNEQYF. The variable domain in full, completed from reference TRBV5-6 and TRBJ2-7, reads DAGVTQSPTHLIKTRGQQVTLRCSPKSGHDTVSWYQQALGQGPQFIFQYYEEEERQRGNFPDRFSGHQFPNYSSELNVNALLLGDSALYLCASSLAGVNEQYFGPGTRLTVT.